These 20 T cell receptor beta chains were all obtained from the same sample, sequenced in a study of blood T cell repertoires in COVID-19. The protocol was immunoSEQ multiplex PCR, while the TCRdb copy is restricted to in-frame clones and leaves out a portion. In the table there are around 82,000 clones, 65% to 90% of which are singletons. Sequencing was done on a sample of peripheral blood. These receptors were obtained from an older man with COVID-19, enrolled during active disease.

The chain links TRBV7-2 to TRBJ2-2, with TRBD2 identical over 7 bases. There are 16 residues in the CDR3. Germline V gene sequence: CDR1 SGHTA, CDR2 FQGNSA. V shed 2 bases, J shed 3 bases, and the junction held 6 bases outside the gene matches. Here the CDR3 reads CASSLRPLADTGELFF. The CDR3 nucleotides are TGTGCCAGCAGCTTACGGCCCCTAGCGGACACCGGGGAGCTGTTTTTT.

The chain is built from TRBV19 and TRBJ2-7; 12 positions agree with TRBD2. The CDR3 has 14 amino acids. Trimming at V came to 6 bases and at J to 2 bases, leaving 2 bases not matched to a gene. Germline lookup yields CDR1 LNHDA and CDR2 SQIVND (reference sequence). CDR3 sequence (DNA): TGTGCCAGTAGGCGGACTAGCGGGGCCTACGAGCAGTACTTC. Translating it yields CASRRTSGAYEQYF.

The CDR3 sequence is CASSDPGDHEKLFF. CDR3 in DNA: TGTGCCAGCAGTGATCCGGGGGACCATGAAAAACTGTTTTTT. The chain uses TRBV6-1 and TRBJ1-4, with D possibly matching TRBD1 (5 bases). CDR1 is MNHNS and CDR2 is SASEGT in the germline V gene. Trimming left V 3 bases short and J 6 bases short, with 11 bases between. The CDR3 spans 14 residues.

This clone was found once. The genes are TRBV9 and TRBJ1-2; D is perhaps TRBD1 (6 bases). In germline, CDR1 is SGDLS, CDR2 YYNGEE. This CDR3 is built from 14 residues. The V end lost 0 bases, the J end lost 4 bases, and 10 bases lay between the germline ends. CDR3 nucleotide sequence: TGTGCCAGCAGCGTAGTCGGACAGCCCTATGGCTACACCTTC. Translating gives CASSVVGQPYGYTF.

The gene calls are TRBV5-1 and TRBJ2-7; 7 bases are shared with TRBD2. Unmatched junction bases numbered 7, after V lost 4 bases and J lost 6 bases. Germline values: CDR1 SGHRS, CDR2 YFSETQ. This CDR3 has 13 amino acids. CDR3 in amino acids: CASSAGTNGEQYF. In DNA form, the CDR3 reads TGCGCCAGCAGCGCAGGGACTAATGGCGAGCAGTACTTC.

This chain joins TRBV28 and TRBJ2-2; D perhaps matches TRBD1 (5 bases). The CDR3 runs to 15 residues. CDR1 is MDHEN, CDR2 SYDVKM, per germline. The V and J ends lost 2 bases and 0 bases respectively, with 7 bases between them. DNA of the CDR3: TGTGCCAGCAGTTTAGGGGCCGCGAACACCGGGGAGCTGTTTTTT. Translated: CASSLGAANTGELFF.

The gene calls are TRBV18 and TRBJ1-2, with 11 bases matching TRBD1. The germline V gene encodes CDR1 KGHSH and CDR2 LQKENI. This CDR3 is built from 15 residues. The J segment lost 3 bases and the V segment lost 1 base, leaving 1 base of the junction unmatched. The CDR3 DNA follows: TGTGCCAGCTCACCACGGACAGGGGGCGACTATGGCTACACCTTC. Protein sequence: CASSPRTGGDYGYTF.

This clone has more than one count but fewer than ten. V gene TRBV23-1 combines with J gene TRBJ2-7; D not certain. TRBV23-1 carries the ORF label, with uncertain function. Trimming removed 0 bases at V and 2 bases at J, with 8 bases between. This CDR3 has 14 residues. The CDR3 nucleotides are TGCGCCAGCAGTCAATCCAGACAAACCTACGAGCAGTACTTC. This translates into CASSQSRQTYEQYF.

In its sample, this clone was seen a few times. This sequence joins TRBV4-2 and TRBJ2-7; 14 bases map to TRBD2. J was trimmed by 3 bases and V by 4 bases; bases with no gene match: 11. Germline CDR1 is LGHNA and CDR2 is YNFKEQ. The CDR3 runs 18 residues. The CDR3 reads CASSLSGTSGGPFYEQYF. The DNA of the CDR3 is TGTGCCAGCAGCCTCTCCGGGACTAGCGGGGGACCTTTCTACGAGCAGTACTTC.

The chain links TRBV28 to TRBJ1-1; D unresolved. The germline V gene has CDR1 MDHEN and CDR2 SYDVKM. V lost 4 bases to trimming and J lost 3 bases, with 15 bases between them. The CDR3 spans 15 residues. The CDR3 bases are TGTGCCAGCAGTTCCTTAAATCGCGGAGACACTGAAGCTTTCTTT. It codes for CASSSLNRGDTEAFF. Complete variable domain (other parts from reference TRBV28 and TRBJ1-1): DVKVTQSSRYLVKRTGEKVFLECVQDMDHENMFWYRQDPGLGLRLIYFSYDVKMKEKGDIPEGYSVSREKKERFSLILESASTNQTSMYLCASSSLNRGDTEAFFGQGTRLTVV.

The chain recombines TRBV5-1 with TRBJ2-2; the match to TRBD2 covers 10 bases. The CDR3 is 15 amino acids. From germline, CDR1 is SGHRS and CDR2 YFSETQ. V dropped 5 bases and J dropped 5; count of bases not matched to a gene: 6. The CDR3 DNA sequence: TGCGCCAGCAGTCCTAGCGGGGGATGGACCGGGGAGCTGTTTTTT. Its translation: CASSPSGGWTGELFF.

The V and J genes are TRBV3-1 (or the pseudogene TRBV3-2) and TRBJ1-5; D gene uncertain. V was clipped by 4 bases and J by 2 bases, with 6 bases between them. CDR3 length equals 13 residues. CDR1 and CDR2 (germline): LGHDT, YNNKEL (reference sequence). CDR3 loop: CASSPAGNQPQHF. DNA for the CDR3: TGTGCCAGCAGCCCCGCGGGCAATCAGCCCCAGCATTTT.

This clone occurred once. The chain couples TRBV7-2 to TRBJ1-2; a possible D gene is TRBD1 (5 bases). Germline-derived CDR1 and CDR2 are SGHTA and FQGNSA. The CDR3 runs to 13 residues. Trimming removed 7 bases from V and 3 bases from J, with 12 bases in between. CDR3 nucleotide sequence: TGTGCCAGCATTAGGGGCATGGACTATGGCTACACCTTC. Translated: CASIRGMDYGYTF.

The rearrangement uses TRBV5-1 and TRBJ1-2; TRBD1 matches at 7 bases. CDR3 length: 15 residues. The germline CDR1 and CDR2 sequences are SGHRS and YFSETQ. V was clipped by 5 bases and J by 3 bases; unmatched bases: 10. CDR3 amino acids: CASRRRQGGYYGYTF. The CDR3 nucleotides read TGCGCCAGCAGGCGGCGACAGGGCGGGTACTATGGCTACACCTTC.

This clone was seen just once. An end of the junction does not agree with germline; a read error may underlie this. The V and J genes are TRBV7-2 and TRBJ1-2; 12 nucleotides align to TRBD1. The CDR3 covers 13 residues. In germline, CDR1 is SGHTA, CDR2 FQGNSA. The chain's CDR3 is CASSSRGTGGYAF. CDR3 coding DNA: TGTGCCAGCAGCTCCCGAGGGACAGGGGGCTACGCCTTC. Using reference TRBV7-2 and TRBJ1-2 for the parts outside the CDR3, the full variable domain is GAGVSQSPSNKVTEKGKDVELRCDPISGHTALYWYRQSLGQGLEFLIYFQGNSAPDKSGLPSDRFSAERTGGSVSTLTIQRTQQEDSAVYLCASSSRGTGGYAFGSGTRLTVV.

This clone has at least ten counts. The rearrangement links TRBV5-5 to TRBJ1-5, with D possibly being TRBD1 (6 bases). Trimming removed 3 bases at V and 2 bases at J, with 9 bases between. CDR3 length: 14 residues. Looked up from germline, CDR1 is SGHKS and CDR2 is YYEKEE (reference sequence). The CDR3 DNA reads TGTGCCAGCAGCTCCCGGACAGGCAATCAGCCCCAGCATTTT. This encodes CASSSRTGNQPQHF.

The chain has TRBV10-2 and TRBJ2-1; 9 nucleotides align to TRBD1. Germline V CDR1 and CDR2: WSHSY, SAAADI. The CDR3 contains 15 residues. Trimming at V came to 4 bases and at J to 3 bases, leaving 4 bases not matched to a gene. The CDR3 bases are TGCGCCAGCAGTGGGACAGGGGAAGTCTACAATGAGCAGTTCTTC. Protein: CASSGTGEVYNEQFF.

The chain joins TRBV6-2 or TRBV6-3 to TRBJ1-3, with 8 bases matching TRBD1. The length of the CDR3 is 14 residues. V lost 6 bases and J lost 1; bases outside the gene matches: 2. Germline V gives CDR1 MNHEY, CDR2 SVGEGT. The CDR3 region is CASSRGLSGNTIYF. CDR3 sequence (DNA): TGTGCCAGCAGCAGGGGGCTATCTGGAAACACCATATATTTT.

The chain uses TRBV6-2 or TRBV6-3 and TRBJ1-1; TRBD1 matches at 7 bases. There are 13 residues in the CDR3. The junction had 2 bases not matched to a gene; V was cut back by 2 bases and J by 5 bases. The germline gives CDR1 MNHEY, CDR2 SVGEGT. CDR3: CASSYTGVTEAFF. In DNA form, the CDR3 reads TGTGCCAGCAGTTACACAGGGGTGACTGAAGCTTTCTTT.

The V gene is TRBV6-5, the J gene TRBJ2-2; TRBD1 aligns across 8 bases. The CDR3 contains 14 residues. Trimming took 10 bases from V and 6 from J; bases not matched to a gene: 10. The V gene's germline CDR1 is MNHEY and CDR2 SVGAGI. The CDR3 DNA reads TGTGCCACCCTGGACAGGGCAGGGGCCGGGGAGCTGTTTTTT. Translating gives CATLDRAGAGELFF.